This entry describes one T cell receptor (beta chain). Its antigen is undetermined. The record originates from a study of beta chain features in type 1 diabetes. Findings and limits, study-wide: The naive, central memory and Treg TCRB repertoires of patients appeared to be more similar to one another than those of healthy donors. Moderate but significant shortening of TCRB CDR3s was recorded in all four CD4+ subsets from Type 1 diabetes patients. Insertions were fewer and deletions more numerous at VDJ junctions in type 1 diabetes patients.

Deletions cut 1 base from V and 6 bases from J, with 12 bases between. Germline V lookup: CDR1 MDHEN, CDR2 SYDVKM. This CDR3 comprises 14 residues. The investigators reverse transcribed all of the isolated RNA, so they sequenced expressed TCRB transcripts. Generated by immunoSEQ multiplex PCR, the TCRdb table keeps only in-frame clones and is missing some. The table lists about 390,000 clones, over 9% of them singletons, with roughly 0.54% in the top ten. CD4+ cells of the naive, central memory, regulatory and stem cell-like memory types were sorted via CD45RO/CCR7/CD25/CD127/CD95/CD27. The chain combines TRBV28 with TRBJ1-2, with D possibly TRBD1 on 6 matching bases. Specimen: central memory CD4+ T cells from blood. The sequence derives from a man aged 25-45 years with type 1 diabetes. In DNA, the CDR3 is TGTGCCAGCAGTTTATCGGGGCAGGGGAATGGCTACACCTTC. This sequence encodes CASSLSGQGNGYTF.